What follows are 31 T cell receptor beta chains derived from one specimen sequenced in a study of identical twins. TCRdb reanalysed the 5' RACE reads using MiXCR and keeps one entry per CDR3 protein. The table shows 400,000 to 550,000 distinct CDR3 sequences, with 20% to 25% occurring only once. The same sample was also studied in work on T cells expressing NK-cell markers.

Sequencing used CD4+ T cells sorted from blood. Receptors originate from a woman aged 18-30 years in good health.

This chain connects TRBV20-1 to TRBJ2-3; D call uncertain. The CDR3 is 11 amino acids. Per germline, CDR1 DFQATT and CDR2 SNEGSKA (reference sequence). Trimming left V 8 bases short and J 5 bases short, with 11 bases between. Here the CDR3 DNA reads TGCAGTTCCCTCCGCGAAGATACGCAGTATTTT. Residues: CSSLREDTQYF.

The rearrangement links TRBV3-1 to TRBJ2-3; TRBD2 matches 10 bases. The CDR3 has 16 amino acids. Germline V gives CDR1 LGHDT, CDR2 YNNKEL (reference sequence). The J segment lost 4 bases and the V segment lost 4 bases, leaving 8 bases of the junction unmatched. The CDR3 protein is CASSRLKREGSDTQYF. The DNA for the CDR3 is TGTGCCAGCAGCCGATTGAAGCGGGAGGGGTCAGATACGCAGTATTTT.

In its sample, this clonotype was seen a few times. V and J are TRBV24-1 and TRBJ1-1; D is unclear. Germline V gene lookup returns CDR1 KGHDR and CDR2 SFDVKD. The CDR3 runs to 11 residues. The ends were cut back, 9 bases at V and 1 base at J, with 5 bases in the middle. The CDR3 DNA sequence: TGTGCCACCGCAACGAACACTGAAGCTTTCTTT. This codes for CATATNTEAFF.

This clonotype was observed a handful of times. V usage is TRBV5-1 and J usage is TRBJ2-1; a possible D gene is TRBD1 (6 bases). Germline V lookup: CDR1 SGHRS, CDR2 YFSETQ. The V end was cut by 4 bases, the J end by 0 bases, with 11 bases between. The CDR3 consists of 15 residues. CDR3 bases: TGCGCCAGCAGCCCCCGGACAGCCTCCTACAATGAGCAGTTCTTC. It translates to CASSPRTASYNEQFF.

This clonotype has a handful of counts. This chain connects TRBV20-1 to TRBJ2-1; 7 bases are a match to TRBD2. The V gene's germline CDR1 is DFQATT and CDR2 SNEGSKA (reference sequence). The CDR3 runs 14 residues. V lost 2 bases, J lost 6 bases, and 7 bases stayed unmatched. Here the CDR3 DNA reads TGCAGTGCTAGAAGCGCGGGAGAGGGCAATGAGCAGTTCTTC. This sequence encodes CSARSAGEGNEQFF.

The CDR3, as DNA: TGTGCCAGCAGTTACTCGACTACCTTCAATGAGCAGTTCTTC. This gives the protein CASSYSTTFNEQFF. This chain joins TRBV6-5 and TRBJ2-1, with D perhaps TRBD2 (5 bases). V lost 0 bases and J 6 bases, leaving 9 bases between the germline ends. Germline CDR1 and CDR2: MNHEY and SVGAGI. This CDR3 is 14 amino acids long.

There are a few counts of this clonotype. The gene calls are TRBV20-1 and TRBJ2-7, with 9 bases that match TRBD2. J was trimmed by 2 bases and V by 6 bases; bases with no gene match: 5. Germline V gene lookup returns CDR1 DFQATT and CDR2 SNEGSKA (reference sequence). This CDR3 contains 13 residues. This chain's CDR3 is CSALTSGTYEQYF. CDR3 nucleotides: TGCAGTGCATTGACTAGCGGAACCTACGAGCAGTACTTC.

The rearrangement joins TRBV7-9 to TRBJ2-2; D unclear. V lost 6 bases and J 0 bases, leaving 17 bases between the germline ends. The germline V gene encodes CDR1 SEHNR and CDR2 FQNEAQ (reference sequence). The CDR3 consists of 17 residues. The CDR3 coding sequence is TGTGCCAGCAGTGCGGCTCTATCAAGTGCGAACACCGGGGAGCTGTTTTTT. Its protein is CASSAALSSANTGELFF.

This clonotype came up a few times. The genes are TRBV11-2 and TRBJ2-7; 11 bases line up with TRBD2. Germline CDR1 and CDR2: SGHAT and FQNNGV. The CDR3 has 17 amino acids. V trimming: 1 base; J trimming: 4 bases; junction bases outside the gene matches: 9. The CDR3 DNA reads as TGTGCCAGCAGCTTAGTTAGGACTAGCGGGCGATTTTACGAGCAGTACTTC. Its translation is CASSLVRTSGRFYEQYF.

This clonotype was seen a handful of times. The rearrangement uses TRBV12-3 or TRBV12-4 and TRBJ2-1; either TRBD1 or TRBD2 may supply D (5 bases each). V lost 5 bases, J lost 13 bases, and 12 bases lay in between. The CDR3 runs to 11 residues. The CDR3 DNA is TGTGCCAGCAGTCCCGGGACCACCCAGTTCTTC. Encoded protein: CASSPGTTQFF.

The V call is TRBV12-3 or TRBV12-4, the J call TRBJ2-3; no definite D call. The CDR3 contains 11 residues. V was shortened by 5 bases and J by 6 bases, with 6 bases between the two germline ends. The CDR3 DNA reads TGTGCCAGCAGTCCCGTTGATACGCAGTATTTT. Translating it yields CASSPVDTQYF.

The DNA of the CDR3 is TGTGCCATCAGTCCTGACCCGGGACTCAAGAACACTGAAGCTTTCTTT. This encodes CAISPDPGLKNTEAFF. V gene TRBV10-3 combines with J gene TRBJ1-1; weak D call: TRBD1 (5 bases). CDR3 length equals 16 residues. Per germline, CDR1 ENHRY and CDR2 SYGVKD. The V gene lost 5 bases and the J gene lost 1 base, with 17 bases spanning the gap.

This clonotype has only a few counts. J is TRBJ2-7 and V is TRBV7-2; D may be TRBD1 or TRBD2 (5 bases each). CDR3 length: 13 amino acids. Looked up from germline, CDR1 is SGHTA and CDR2 is FQGNSA. V lost 5 bases and J lost 6, with 14 bases in between. The CDR3 protein is CASSAGALGEQYF. The CDR3 DNA reads TGTGCCAGCAGCGCCGGGGCTCTGGGCGAGCAGTACTTC.

This clonotype was seen a few times. V and J are TRBV7-2 and TRBJ1-5, with D perhaps matching TRBD1 (5 bases). Germline V lookup: CDR1 SGHTA, CDR2 FQGNSA. The V end was cut by 2 bases, the J end by 2 bases, with 10 bases between. The CDR3 totals 15 residues. The CDR3 DNA reads TGTGCCAGCAGCTTATGGCAGGGTGGCAATCAGCCCCAGCATTTT. It specifies CASSLWQGGNQPQHF.

The chain combines TRBV20-1 with TRBJ2-2; a possible D gene is TRBD1 (6 bases). Trimming took off 3 bases at V and 6 bases at J, with 14 bases between the two ends. This CDR3 comprises 14 residues. Per germline, CDR1 DFQATT and CDR2 SNEGSKA (reference sequence). The CDR3 spells CSASQGSVAGELFF. As DNA, the CDR3 is TGCAGTGCTAGCCAGGGGAGTGTCGCCGGGGAGCTGTTTTTT.

This rearrangement joins TRBV4-3 to TRBJ2-3; perhaps TRBD2 as D (6 bases). Germline loops: CDR1 LGHNA, CDR2 YSLEER. With 2 bases removed from V and 1 base from J, the gap between germline ends came to 13 bases. This CDR3 comprises 16 residues. The CDR3 DNA is TGCGCCAGCAGCCAATCTTACGGGAGTGGCACAGATACGCAGTATTTT. The encoded protein is CASSQSYGSGTDTQYF.

In this sample, this clonotype turned up a few times. This rearrangement joins TRBV7-6 to TRBJ2-1; 10 bases agree with TRBD2. V shed 5 bases and J 4 bases; nucleotides not matched to a gene: 5. The CDR3 length is 15 residues. The germline V gene encodes CDR1 SGHVS and CDR2 FNYEAQ. CDR3 sequence (DNA): TGTGCCAGCAGCCTGACTAGCGGGTATTACAATGAGCAGTTCTTC. This encodes CASSLTSGYYNEQFF.

This rearrangement joins TRBV20-1 to TRBJ2-7; 7 positions match TRBD1. The CDR3 is made up of 14 amino acids. Trimming cost V 6 bases and J 1 base; bases outside gene matches: 9. The germline V gene encodes CDR1 DFQATT and CDR2 SNEGSKA (reference sequence). The CDR3 nucleotides read TGCAGTGCGGGCGGACAGGACACGTCCTACGAGCAGTACTTC. This translates into CSAGGQDTSYEQYF.

The V and J genes are TRBV15 and TRBJ2-5; TRBD2 matches at 8 bases. J gave up 4 bases and V 4 bases, and 8 bases lay outside the gene matches. Germline CDR1 LNHNV, CDR2 YYDKDF (reference sequence). The length of the CDR3 is 15 residues. CDR3 residues: CATSTRAGESETQYF. In DNA form, the CDR3 reads TGTGCCACCAGCACGAGAGCGGGAGAGTCAGAGACCCAGTACTTC. The entire variable domain, with the rest obtained from reference TRBV15 and TRBJ2-5, is as follows: DAMVIQNPRYQVTQFGKPVTLSCSQTLNHNVMYWYQQKSSQAPKLLFHYYDKDFNNEADTPDNFQSRRPNTSFCFLDIRSPGLGDTAMYLCATSTRAGESETQYFGPGTRLLVL.

This clonotype was detected a few times. The chain has TRBV6-1 and TRBJ2-3; a weak D match, TRBD2 (5 bases). V gave up 3 bases and J gave up 10 bases, with 5 bases separating them. The CDR3 extends over 10 amino acids. CDR1 and CDR2 (germline): MNHNS, SASEGT. The CDR3 protein is CASSERAQYF. The CDR3 DNA follows: TGTGCCAGCAGTGAGCGGGCGCAGTATTTT.

The gene calls are TRBV5-6 and TRBJ1-2; D remains ambiguous. Germline V gives CDR1 SGHDT, CDR2 YYEEEE. The length of the CDR3 is 15 residues. Trimming pared 5 bases from V and 4 bases from J, leaving 18 bases between. DNA for the CDR3: TGTGCCAGCAGGGTGAGGCGGACCGTCCCCTATGGCTACACCTTC. It encodes CASRVRRTVPYGYTF.

The chain joins TRBV9 to TRBJ2-5; TRBD1 is a possible D gene (5 bases). Trimming removed 0 bases from V and 0 bases from J, with 12 bases in between. The CDR3 length is 16 residues. Germline CDR1 is SGDLS and CDR2 is YYNGEE. The CDR3 DNA follows: TGTGCCAGCAGCGTAGCTCCGCAAGGGGACCAAGAGACCCAGTACTTC. Translating gives CASSVAPQGDQETQYF.

V gene TRBV9 combines with J gene TRBJ1-1, with 8 bases matching TRBD1. After removal of 0 bases from V and 3 bases from J, the junction contained 7 bases not matched to a gene. Germline CDR1 is SGDLS and CDR2 is YYNGEE. The CDR3 extends over 16 amino acids. The CDR3, as DNA: TGTGCCAGCAGCGTAGTTCCCCAGGGGGCGGACACTGAAGCTTTCTTT. Its protein product is CASSVVPQGADTEAFF.

The J gene is TRBJ2-1, the V gene TRBV4-3, with D possibly being TRBD1 or TRBD2 (5 bases each). The V end lost 1 base, the J end lost 8 bases, and 21 bases lay between the germline ends. Germline-derived CDR1 and CDR2 are LGHNA and YSLEER. This CDR3 has 17 residues. As DNA, the CDR3 is TGCGCCAGCAGCCAAGGAATTGGACGGGGCGTTTGGGATGAGCAGTTCTTC. This gives the protein CASSQGIGRGVWDEQFF.

This clonotype came up a few times. The chain uses TRBV5-1 and TRBJ1-1; weak D call: TRBD1 (5 bases). The V gene lost 4 bases and the J gene lost 1 base, with 14 bases spanning the gap. The CDR3 runs to 15 residues. CDR1 and CDR2 (germline): SGHRS, YFSETQ. CDR3 nucleotide sequence: TGCGCCAGCAGCGTGGGACGGGGCGCGAACACTGAAGCTTTCTTT. This translates into CASSVGRGANTEAFF.

This clonotype was recorded many times. This rearrangement joins TRBV29-1 to TRBJ2-7; no clear D gene. Trimming took 0 bases from V and 7 from J, leaving 10 bases between them. Germline V gene sequence: CDR1 SQVTM, CDR2 ANQGSEA. The CDR3 totals 12 residues. The CDR3 loop is CSVEDPWSEQYF. The CDR3 DNA reads TGCAGCGTTGAAGATCCGTGGAGTGAGCAGTACTTC.

The rearrangement uses TRBV5-1 and TRBJ2-1; 7 nucleotides line up with TRBD2. The J segment lost 9 bases and the V segment lost 1 base, leaving 4 bases of the junction unmatched. The germline V gene has CDR1 SGHRS and CDR2 YFSETQ. CDR3 length equals 13 residues. The DNA of the CDR3 is TGCGCCAGCAGCTTGTCATCGGGAGGTGAGCAGTTCTTC. Its translation: CASSLSSGGEQFF.

The V call is TRBV7-3, the J call TRBJ2-1; possibly TRBD1 for D (6 bases). Germline V gives CDR1 SGHTA, CDR2 FQGTGA. Trimming removed 4 bases from V and 3 bases from J, with 10 bases in between. CDR3 length: 14 amino acids. CDR3 bases: TGTGCCAGCAGCTGGGGGCGTCACTACAATGAGCAGTTCTTC. The encoded protein is CASSWGRHYNEQFF.

CDR3 protein: CASTAGAGGVGNEQFF. The CDR3 coding sequence is TGTGCCAGCACCGCAGGGGCGGGAGGAGTGGGGAATGAGCAGTTCTTC. The rearrangement joins TRBV12-3 or TRBV12-4 to TRBJ2-1; 8 bases agree with TRBD2. J was trimmed by 7 bases and V by 7 bases; bases with no gene match: 15. This CDR3 is built from 16 residues.

This clonotype was recorded a few times. The chain is built from TRBV12-3 or TRBV12-4 and TRBJ1-2, with D perhaps matching TRBD1 (5 bases). Deletions cut 6 bases from V and 4 bases from J, with 15 bases between. The CDR3 runs to 14 residues. The CDR3 sequence is CASRPTKGSYGYTF. CDR3 nucleotides: TGTGCCAGCAGGCCCACGAAGGGGTCCTATGGCTACACCTTC.

This clonotype was seen a handful of times. V and J are TRBV27 and TRBJ2-7; 8 bases match TRBD1. This CDR3 comprises 14 residues. V dropped 6 bases and J dropped 9; count of bases not matched to a gene: 13. Germline CDR1 is MNHEY and CDR2 is SMNVEV (reference sequence). CDR3 in amino acids: CASRRTGNYEWQYF. The CDR3 DNA follows: TGTGCCAGCAGACGGACAGGGAACTACGAGTGGCAGTACTTC.